This T cell receptor (beta chain) was sequenced for a study of shared clonotypes between healthy human individuals. V lost 4 bases and J lost 0, with 14 bases in between. CDR1 LNHDA and CDR2 SQIVND come from the germline V gene (reference sequence). The CDR3 extends over 16 amino acids. Once extracted for a subset, genomic DNA was divided evenly among several immunoSEQ plates. TCRdb's copy holds only in-frame clones and misses some; the assay was immunoSEQ multiplex PCR. The data contain 2 million to 2.5 million clones, 85% to 95% of them singletons. The chain is built from TRBV19 and TRBJ2-3, with no clear D. Sequencing input: naive CD4+ T cells from PBMCs. Subset described: CD45RA+ positively selected. This TCR was sampled from a man in his late teens or twenties in good health. Some clones in this sample may be carry-over from other donors' samples. CDR3 sequence reads: CASSTAFRPSTDTQYF. In DNA form, the CDR3 reads TGTGCCAGTAGTACTGCGTTCCGGCCTAGCACAGATACGCAGTATTTT. The full variable domain, rest sourced from reference TRBV19 and TRBJ2-3, is DGGITQSPKYLFRKEGQNVTLSCEQNLNHDAMYWYRQDPGQGLRLIYYSQIVNDFQKGDIAEGYSVSREKKESFPLTVTSAQKNPTAFYLCASSTAFRPSTDTQYFGPGTRLTVL.